This TCR beta chain was documented in a study of blood T cell repertoires in COVID-19. Turning to the study itself: Spain, Italy and the United States supplied samples that represented acute and convalescent COVID-19. T cells, B-cell-depleted T cells, or PBMCs supplied cDNA or gDNA.

In the study's own analysis: Reference gene primer amplification yielded estimated nucleated cell counts. The table came from immunoSEQ multiplex PCR; TCRdb's copy has only in-frame clones and leaves some out. V, J and clone size are those of that table, while D and trimming were read from the DNA. The repertoire holds 80,000 to 90,000 clones, with 85% to 90% as singletons. The ends lost 2 bases at V and 0 bases at J; junction bases unmatched: 10. The CDR3 is 19 residues long. Germline assignment: CDR1 SGDLS and CDR2 YYNGEE. The chain couples TRBV9 to TRBJ2-6, with TRBD2 matching 8 bases. The sample consisted of peripheral blood. The receptor's source is a woman in her 70s with acute or convalescent COVID-19. CDR3 amino acids: CASSVKEQRGSSGANVLTF. The CDR3 DNA sequence: TGTGCCAGCAGCGTCAAAGAGCAGCGGGGGAGCTCTGGGGCCAACGTCCTGACTTTC.